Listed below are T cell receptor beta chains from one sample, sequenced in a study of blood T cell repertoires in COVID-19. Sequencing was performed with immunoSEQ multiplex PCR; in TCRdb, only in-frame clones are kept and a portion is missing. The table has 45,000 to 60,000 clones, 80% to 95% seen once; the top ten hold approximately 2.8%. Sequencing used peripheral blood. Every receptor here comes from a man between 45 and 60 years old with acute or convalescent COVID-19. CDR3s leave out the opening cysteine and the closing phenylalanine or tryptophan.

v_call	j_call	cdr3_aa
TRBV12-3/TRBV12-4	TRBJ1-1	ASSFQGTEAF
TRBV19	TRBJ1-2	ASSEGVGYT
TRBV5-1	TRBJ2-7	ASSLVDYGVYEQY
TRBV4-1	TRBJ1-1	ASSRVGTAYRDTEAF
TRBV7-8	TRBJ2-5	ASSLGGGVRETQY
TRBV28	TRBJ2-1	ASTMGGGVYNEQF
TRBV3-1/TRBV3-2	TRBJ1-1	ASSQRTPRGNTEAF
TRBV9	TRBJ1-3	ASSVGGPLRAGNTIY
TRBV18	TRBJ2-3	ASSPFRTDTQY
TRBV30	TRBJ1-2	AWNRGGLPHYGYT
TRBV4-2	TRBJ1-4	ASSQEGSDDWRVEKLF